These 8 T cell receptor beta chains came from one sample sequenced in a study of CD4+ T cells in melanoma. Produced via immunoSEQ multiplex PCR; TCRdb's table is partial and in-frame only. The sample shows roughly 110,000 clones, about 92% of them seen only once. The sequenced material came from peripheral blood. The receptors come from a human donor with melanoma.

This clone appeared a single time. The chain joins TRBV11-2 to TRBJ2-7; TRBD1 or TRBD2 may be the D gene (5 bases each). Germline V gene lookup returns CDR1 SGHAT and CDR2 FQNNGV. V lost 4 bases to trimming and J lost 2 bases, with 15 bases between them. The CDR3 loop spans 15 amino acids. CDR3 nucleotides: TGTGCCAGCAGCTCACTCCCGGGGCAGACCTACGAGCAGTACTTC. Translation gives CASSSLPGQTYEQYF.

DNA for the CDR3: TGTGCCAGTAGTATTTCCCCAGTCTCCTACGAGCAGTACTTC. Amino acid sequence: CASSISPVSYEQYF. The genes are TRBV19 and TRBJ2-7; no definite D call. V shed 3 bases and J shed 0 bases, with 9 bases lying between them. Per the germline V gene, CDR1 is LNHDA and CDR2 is SQIVND (reference sequence). There are 14 residues in the CDR3. Variable domain in full (rest from reference TRBV19 and TRBJ2-7): DGGITQSPKYLFRKEGQNVTLSCEQNLNHDAMYWYRQDPGQGLRLIYYSQIVNDFQKGDIAEGYSVSREKKESFPLTVTSAQKNPTAFYLCASSISPVSYEQYFGPGTRLTVT.

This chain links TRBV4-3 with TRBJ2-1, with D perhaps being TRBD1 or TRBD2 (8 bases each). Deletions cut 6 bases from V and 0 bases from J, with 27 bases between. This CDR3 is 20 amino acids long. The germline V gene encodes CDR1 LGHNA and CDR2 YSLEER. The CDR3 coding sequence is TGCGCCAGCAGGACGGACAGGGCGTGGGCGGGGGGAAGCTCCTACAATGAGCAGTTCTTC. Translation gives CASRTDRAWAGGSSYNEQFF.

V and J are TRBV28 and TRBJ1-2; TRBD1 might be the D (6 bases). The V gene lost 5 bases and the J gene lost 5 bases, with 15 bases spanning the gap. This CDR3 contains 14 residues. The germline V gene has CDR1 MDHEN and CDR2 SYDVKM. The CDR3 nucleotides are TGTGCCAGCAGTCCCCAGACAGGAACATATGGCTACACCTTC. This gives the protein CASSPQTGTYGYTF.

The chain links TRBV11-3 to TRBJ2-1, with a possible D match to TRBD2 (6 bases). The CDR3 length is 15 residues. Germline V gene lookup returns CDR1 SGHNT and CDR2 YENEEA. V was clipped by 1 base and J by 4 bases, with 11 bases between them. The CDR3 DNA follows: TGTGCCAGCAGCTTAGGTCGCGGGAATTACAATGAGCAGTTCTTC. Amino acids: CASSLGRGNYNEQFF. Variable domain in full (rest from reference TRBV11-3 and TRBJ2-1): EAGVVQSPRYKIIEKKQPVAFWCNPISGHNTLYWYLQNLGQGPELLIRYENEEAVDDSQLPKDRFSAERLKGVDSTLKIQPAELGDSAVYLCASSLGRGNYNEQFFGPGTRLTVL.

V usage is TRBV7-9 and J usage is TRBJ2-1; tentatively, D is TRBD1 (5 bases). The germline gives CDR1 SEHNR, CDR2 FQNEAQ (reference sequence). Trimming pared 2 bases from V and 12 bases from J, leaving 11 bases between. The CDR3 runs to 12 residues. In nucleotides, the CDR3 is TGTGCCAGCAGCTTAAGGGGCTGGGTGCAGTTCTTC. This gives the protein CASSLRGWVQFF.

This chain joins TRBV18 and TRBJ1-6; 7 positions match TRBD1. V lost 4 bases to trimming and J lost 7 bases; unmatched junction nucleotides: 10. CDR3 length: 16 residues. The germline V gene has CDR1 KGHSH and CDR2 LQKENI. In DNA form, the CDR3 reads TGTGCCAGCTCACTTCTCGAGGTCAGGGGGAATTCACCCCTCCACTTT. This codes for CASSLLEVRGNSPLHF.

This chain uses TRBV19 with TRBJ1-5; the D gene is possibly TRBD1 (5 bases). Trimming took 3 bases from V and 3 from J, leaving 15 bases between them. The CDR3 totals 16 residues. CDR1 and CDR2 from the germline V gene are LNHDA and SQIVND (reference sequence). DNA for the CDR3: TGTGCCAGTAGTATCTTTACAGGTTTCGTCAATCAGCCCCAGCATTTT. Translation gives CASSIFTGFVNQPQHF.